Described below is a single TCR beta chain sequence and its context. CDR1 is SGHRS, CDR2 YFSETQ, per germline. This CDR3 comprises 13 residues. J lost 6 bases, V lost 2 bases, and 2 bases had no gene match. It was with a sample-barcoded 5' primer and a J-beta primer mix that a second PCR of roughly 7 to 12 cycles was run. Template switching added a 12-random-nucleotide identifier to every cDNA molecule. TCRdb re-called the 5' RACE reads with MiXCR, one entry per CDR3 protein. The table has approximately 780,000 distinct CDR3 sequences, under 30% seen once; the top ten hold about 2.9%. This entry belongs to a study of blood T cells in healthy people across ages. For the study at large: There was about one barcoded beta molecule captured by template switching per two T cells.

The data were also submitted as part of a second study, on T cells of mothers and their children.

The material sequenced was blood. The rearrangement uses TRBV5-1 and TRBJ2-1; 7 bases are shared with TRBD1. The source of this sequence is a boy younger than 18 in good health. CDR3 in DNA: TGCGCCAGCAGCTTTGAGGGGGCCAATGAGCAGTTCTTC. This gives the protein CASSFEGANEQFF.